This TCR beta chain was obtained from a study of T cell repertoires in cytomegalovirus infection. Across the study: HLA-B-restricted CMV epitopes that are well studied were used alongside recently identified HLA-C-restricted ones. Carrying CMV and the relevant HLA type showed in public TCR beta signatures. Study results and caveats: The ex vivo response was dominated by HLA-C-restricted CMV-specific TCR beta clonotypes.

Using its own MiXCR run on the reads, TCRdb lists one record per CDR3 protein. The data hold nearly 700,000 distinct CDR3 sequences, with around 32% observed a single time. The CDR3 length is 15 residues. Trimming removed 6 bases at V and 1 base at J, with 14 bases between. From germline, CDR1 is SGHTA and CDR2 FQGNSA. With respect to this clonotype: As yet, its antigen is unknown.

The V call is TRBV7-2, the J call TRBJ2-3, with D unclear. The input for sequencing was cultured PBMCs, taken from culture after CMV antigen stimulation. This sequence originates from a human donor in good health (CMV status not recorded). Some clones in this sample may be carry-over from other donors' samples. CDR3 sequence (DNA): TGTGCCAGCAGGAGAAACGACGACGGCACAGATACGCAGTATTTT. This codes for CASRRNDDGTDTQYF.